One sample yielded the 20 T cell receptor beta chains listed below, sequenced in a study of Ad26.COV2.S vaccination and SARS-CoV-2 variants. Indicated treatment: 15 to 20 received Ad26.COV2.S at low or high dose, single or two shots; 5 received placebo; per-sample allocation not given. At day 63 after the first vaccine or placebo injection, samples were drawn. The data were produced by immunoSEQ multiplex PCR, yet TCRdb's version contains in-frame clones alone and is incomplete. The sample has approximately 420,000 clones, approximately 90% seen once. Sample: peripheral blood, taken in a trial of Ad26.COV2.S vaccine versus placebo. The receptors come from a person aged 18 to 65 who received the Ad26.COV2.S COVID-19 vaccine or a placebo.

The chain recombines TRBV30 with TRBJ2-7; D remains ambiguous. The V and J ends lost 1 base and 0 bases respectively, with 7 bases between them. CDR1 and CDR2 from the germline V gene are GTSNPN and SVGIG (reference sequence). This CDR3 region has 13 residues. The CDR3 bases are TGTGCCTGGAGTGCTGGGATCTCCTACGAGCAGTACTTC. Residues: CAWSAGISYEQYF.

The rearrangement uses TRBV27 and TRBJ2-7, with 10 bases identical to TRBD1. CDR3 length: 15 residues. V was clipped by 1 base and J by 6 bases; unmatched bases: 6. Looked up from germline, CDR1 is MNHEY and CDR2 is SMNVEV (reference sequence). CDR3 region: CASSLLSTGGSEQYF. As DNA, the CDR3 is TGTGCCAGCAGTTTATTGTCGACAGGGGGCAGCGAGCAGTACTTC.

The genes are TRBV6-6 and TRBJ1-1; 7 bases agree with TRBD1. The germline V gene has CDR1 MNHNY and CDR2 SVGAGI (reference sequence). After removal of 5 bases from V and 5 bases from J, the junction contained 14 bases not matched to a gene. The CDR3 runs 16 residues. The CDR3 is CASSRQGSLEWTEAFF. CDR3 in DNA: TGTGCCAGCAGTCGACAGGGATCCCTGGAATGGACTGAAGCTTTCTTT.

The chain joins TRBV6-2 or TRBV6-3 to TRBJ1-2; D perhaps matches TRBD1 (6 bases). Germline CDR1 and CDR2: MNHEY and SVGEGT. The CDR3 contains 15 residues. V lost 5 bases and J lost 7, with 20 bases in between. DNA for the CDR3: TGTGCCAGCAGTCGGCTTAACAGGGAAAATGGTGGCTACACCTTC. This codes for CASSRLNRENGGYTF.

This clone was observed a few times. The V and J genes are TRBV7-2 and TRBJ1-3; 10 bases agree with TRBD1. Germline V gene lookup returns CDR1 SGHTA and CDR2 FQGNSA. V dropped 1 base and J dropped 8; count of bases not matched to a gene: 8. The CDR3 sequence is 16 residues long. The CDR3 DNA reads TGTGCCAGCAGCTTAGTACCTCGACAGGGGGCAGACACCATATATTTT. Amino acid sequence: CASSLVPRQGADTIYF.

This clone turned up a few times. V gene TRBV27 combines with J gene TRBJ1-6; 7 nucleotides agree with TRBD1. This CDR3 is built from 18 residues. Per germline, CDR1 MNHEY and CDR2 SMNVEV (reference sequence). V dropped 4 bases and J dropped 9; count of bases not matched to a gene: 18. The CDR3 nucleotides are TGTGCCAGCAGTTCCGTTAGGGACAGAAATGTATGGGGTTCACCCCTCCACTTT. Encoded protein: CASSSVRDRNVWGSPLHF.

The chain recombines TRBV7-2 with TRBJ1-2; D is uncertain. The CDR3 has 15 residues. CDR1 and CDR2 from the germline V gene are SGHTA and FQGNSA. The V gene lost 3 bases and the J gene lost 0 bases, with 11 bases spanning the gap. The CDR3 bases are TGTGCCAGCAGCTTCCGGACCGGAACTAACTATGGCTACACCTTC. It is translated as CASSFRTGTNYGYTF.

The CDR3 loop is CAWSPNTLSRENTEAFF. The CDR3 bases are TGTGCCTGGAGTCCTAACACCTTATCAAGGGAGAACACTGAAGCTTTCTTT. This chain joins TRBV30 and TRBJ1-1; no clear D. Germline V gene data show CDR1 as GTSNPN and CDR2 as SVGIG (reference sequence). V dropped 2 bases and J dropped 1 base, with 20 bases sitting between them. The CDR3 extends over 17 amino acids.

V usage is TRBV4-1 and J usage is TRBJ1-1; D gene ambiguous. V lost 4 bases and J 6 bases, leaving 12 bases between the germline ends. The CDR3 has 13 amino acids. Germline values: CDR1 MGHRA, CDR2 YSYEKL. CDR3 residues: CASSPGGGAEAFF. The CDR3 DNA follows: TGCGCCAGCAGCCCTGGAGGCGGGGCTGAAGCTTTCTTT.

The gene calls are TRBV5-1 and TRBJ2-6; D ambiguous. The CDR3 has 15 residues. Germline-derived CDR1 and CDR2 are SGHRS and YFSETQ. The germline V and J ends were trimmed by 6 bases and 0 bases, with 10 bases remaining between them. The CDR3 here is CASTSAFSGANVLTF. CDR3 sequence (DNA): TGCGCCAGCACCTCAGCCTTCTCTGGGGCCAACGTCCTGACTTTC.

The count of this clone is one. The V call is TRBV12-3 or TRBV12-4, the J call TRBJ1-2, with unresolved D. The V and J ends lost 4 bases and 8 bases respectively, with 14 bases between them. CDR3 length equals 13 residues. CDR3 bases: TGTGCCAGCAGTTCCGGGTCCTCGGTAGGCTACACCTTC. Protein product: CASSSGSSVGYTF.

V and J are TRBV5-4 and TRBJ1-1; no firm D call. Between the trimmed V and J ends, which lost 4 bases and 2 bases, there was a span of 18 bases. The CDR3 has 16 amino acids. Germline CDR1 SGHNT, CDR2 YYREEE (reference sequence). CDR3 coding DNA: TGTGCCAGCAGCCCCCAAGGGAATACAGCTAACACTGAAGCTTTCTTT. Its protein is CASSPQGNTANTEAFF.

The V call is TRBV3-1 (or the pseudogene TRBV3-2), the J call TRBJ2-7; D is unclear. CDR3 size: 14 residues. Trimming took off 3 bases at V and 2 bases at J, with 11 bases between the two ends. The V gene's germline CDR1 is LGHDT and CDR2 YNNKEL (reference sequence). The CDR3 is CASSQSPRTYEQYF. CDR3 nucleotide sequence: TGTGCCAGCAGCCAGTCACCTAGGACCTACGAGCAGTACTTC.

This rearrangement joins TRBV5-1 to TRBJ1-2, with TRBD1 matching over 9 bases. The V gene's germline CDR1 is SGHRS and CDR2 YFSETQ. The CDR3 runs to 14 residues. Trimming cost V 5 bases and J 8 bases; bases outside gene matches: 10. The DNA of the CDR3 is TGCGCCAGCAGTAGTACCGGGACAGGGACAGGCTACACCTTC. This gives the protein CASSSTGTGTGYTF.

Written as DNA, the CDR3 is TGTGCCAGCAGCTTAGATCTTGGGGCCATCCGGGAGCAGTACTTC. Protein product: CASSLDLGAIREQYF. The rearrangement links TRBV11-2 to TRBJ2-7; a possible D gene is TRBD1 (5 bases). The V end was cut by 0 bases, the J end by 7 bases, with 16 bases between. CDR1 is SGHAT and CDR2 is FQNNGV in the germline V gene. The CDR3 consists of 15 residues.

This chain connects TRBV6-1 to TRBJ1-5; D gene ambiguous. V shed 2 bases and J shed 4 bases, with 9 bases lying between them. CDR1 MNHNS and CDR2 SASEGT come from the germline V gene. CDR3 length: 14 amino acids. CDR3 sequence reads: CASSEPGWNQPQHF. CDR3 coding DNA: TGTGCCAGCAGTGAACCTGGTTGGAATCAGCCCCAGCATTTT.

The chain has TRBV10-2 and TRBJ2-3; tentative D call: TRBD1 (5 bases). V lost 3 bases and J lost 7, with 11 bases in between. The CDR3 length is 13 residues. Germline values: CDR1 WSHSY, CDR2 SAAADI. The CDR3 region is CASSEGALYTQYF. In DNA form, the CDR3 reads TGCGCCAGCAGTGAAGGGGCCTTATATACGCAGTATTTT.

The chain carries TRBV14 and TRBJ2-1, with TRBD2 identical over 7 bases. Germline V gene sequence: CDR1 SGHDN, CDR2 FVKESK. J was trimmed by 7 bases and V by 5 bases; bases with no gene match: 5. This CDR3 is built from 13 residues. CDR3 region: CASSYTRGNEQFF. CDR3 nucleotides: TGTGCCAGCAGCTACACGCGGGGGAATGAGCAGTTCTTC.

The chain joins TRBV5-1 to TRBJ1-5, with a tentative D call TRBD1 (5 bases). The ends were cut back, 0 bases at V and 0 bases at J, with 10 bases in the middle. This CDR3 comprises 16 residues. CDR1 and CDR2 (germline): SGHRS, YFSETQ. CDR3 in DNA: TGCGCCAGCAGCTTGGGGGACGGTTATAGCAATCAGCCCCAGCATTTT. Its translation: CASSLGDGYSNQPQHF.

In this sample, this clone turned up once. The chain joins TRBV18 to TRBJ2-3, with 7 positions matching TRBD2. The germline V gene encodes CDR1 KGHSH and CDR2 LQKENI. The CDR3 has 14 residues. Trimming cost V 1 base and J 6 bases; bases outside gene matches: 4. CDR3 nucleotide sequence: TGTGCCAGCTCACCACGCCAGGGAGGGGATACGCAGTATTTT. It codes for CASSPRQGGDTQYF.